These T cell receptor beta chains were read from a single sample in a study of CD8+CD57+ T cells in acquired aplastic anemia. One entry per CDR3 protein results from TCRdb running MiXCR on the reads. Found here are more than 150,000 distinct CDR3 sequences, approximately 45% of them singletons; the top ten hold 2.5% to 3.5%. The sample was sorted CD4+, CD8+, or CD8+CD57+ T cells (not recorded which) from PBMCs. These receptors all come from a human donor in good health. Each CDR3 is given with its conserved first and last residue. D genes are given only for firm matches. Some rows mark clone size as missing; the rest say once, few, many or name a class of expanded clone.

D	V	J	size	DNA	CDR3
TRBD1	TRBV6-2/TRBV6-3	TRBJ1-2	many	TGTGCCAGCAGTTACAGGGACAGGCCATACTATGGCTACACCTTC	CASSYRDRPYYGYTF
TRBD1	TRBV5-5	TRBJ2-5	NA	TGTGCCAGCAGCTGGAGGGCCGGGACAGGGAGGGAGACCCAGTACTTC	CASSWRAGTGRETQYF
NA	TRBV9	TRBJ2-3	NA	TGTGCCAGCAGCGTAGTTGGGGTTGGGAGCACAGATACGCAGTATTTT	CASSVVGVGSTDTQYF
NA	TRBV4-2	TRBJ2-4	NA	TGTGCCAGCAGCCAAGATCTTTACCCCTCCCAGGCCAAAAACATTCAGTACTTC	CASSQDLYPSQAKNIQYF
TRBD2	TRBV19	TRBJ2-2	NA	TGTGCCAGTAGTATGGGGCTAGCGGGAGGTATCACCGGGGAGCTGTTTTTT	CASSMGLAGGITGELFF
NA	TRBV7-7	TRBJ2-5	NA	TGTGCCAGCAGCTCGGTGGGACACTCTCAAGAGACCCAGTACTTC	CASSSVGHSQETQYF
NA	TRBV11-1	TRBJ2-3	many	TGTGCCAGCAGCTTAATGGCGGGGAGAAGCACAGATACGCAGTATTTT	CASSLMAGRSTDTQYF
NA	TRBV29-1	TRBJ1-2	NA	TGCAGCGTTGGAGAGGGGAGGATAGAGGGCTACACCTTC	CSVGEGRIEGYTF
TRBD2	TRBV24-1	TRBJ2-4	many	TGTGCCACCAGTCCAACGGGGGGGAACATTCAGTACTTC	CATSPTGGNIQYF
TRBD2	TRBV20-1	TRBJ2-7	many	TGCAGTGCTAGAGATCTTGCGGGAGACTACGAGCAGTACTTC	CSARDLAGDYEQYF
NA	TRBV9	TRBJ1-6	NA	TGTGCCAGCAGCCCCGGGATCTCCTATAATTCACCCCTCCACTTT	CASSPGISYNSPLHF
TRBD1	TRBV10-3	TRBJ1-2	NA	TGTGCCATCATGGACAGGGTCTATGGCTACACCTTC	CAIMDRVYGYTF
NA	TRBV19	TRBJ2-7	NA	TGTGCCAGTAGTGCAGGGTTAGTGGACGAGCAGTACTTC	CASSAGLVDEQYF
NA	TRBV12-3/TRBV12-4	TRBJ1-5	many	TGTGCCAGCAGTTTAGACCATAGCAATCAGCCCCAGCATTTT	CASSLDHSNQPQHF
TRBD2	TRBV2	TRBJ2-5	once	TGTGCCAGCAGGGAGGGACTAGCGGCTGCGGAGACCCAGTACTTC	CASREGLAAAETQYF
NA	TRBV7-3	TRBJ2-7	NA	TGTGCCAGCAGTTTAACGGGGTATGGACAGAAAGGTTCCTACGAGCAGTACTTC	CASSLTGYGQKGSYEQYF
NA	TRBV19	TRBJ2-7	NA	TGTGCCAGCAGCTTTACCAGCTCCTACGAGCAGTACTTC	CASSFTSSYEQYF
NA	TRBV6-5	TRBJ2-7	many	TGTGCCAGCACCAGCAGACACTCCTACGAGCAGTACTTC	CASTSRHSYEQYF
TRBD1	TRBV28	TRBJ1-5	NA	TGTGCCAGCAGTCAGGGACAGATTAGCAATCAGCCCCAGCATTTT	CASSQGQISNQPQHF
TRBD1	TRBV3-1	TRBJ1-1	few	TGTGCCAGCAGCCGAACAGGGGGCGGCACTGAAGCTTTCTTT	CASSRTGGGTEAFF
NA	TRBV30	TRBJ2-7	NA	TGTGCCTGGGGACAGGCGGGGACCCCCTACGAGCAGTACTTC	CAWGQAGTPYEQYF
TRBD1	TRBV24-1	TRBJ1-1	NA	TGTGCCACCAGTCCCGGGACAGAGAGGAACACTGAAGCTTTCTTT	CATSPGTERNTEAFF
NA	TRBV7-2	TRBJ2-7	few	TGTGCCAGCAGCCGTGGGGGTTACGCCTCCGAGCAGTACTTC	CASSRGGYASEQYF
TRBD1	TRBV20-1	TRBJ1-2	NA	TGCAGTGCCAATACAGGGGATAACTATGGCTACACCTTC	CSANTGDNYGYTF
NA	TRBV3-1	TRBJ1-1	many	TGTGCCAGCAGCCAATCACCAGGGACGAACACTGAAGCTTTCTTT	CASSQSPGTNTEAFF
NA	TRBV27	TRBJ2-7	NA	TGTGCCAGCAGTCCCCGCTCTCAGGTGCCCTACGAGCAGTACTTC	CASSPRSQVPYEQYF
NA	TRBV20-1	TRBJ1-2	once	TGCAGTGCTAGTCCCCTTGCGGGAGGCGGCTACACCTTC	CSASPLAGGGYTF
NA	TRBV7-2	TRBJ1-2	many	TGTGCCAGCAGCTTATGGGGAGGCTACACCTTC	CASSLWGGYTF
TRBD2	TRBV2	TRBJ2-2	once	TGTGCCAGCAGTGAAGAAAGCGGGGGGACCGGGGAGCTGTTTTTT	CASSEESGGTGELFF
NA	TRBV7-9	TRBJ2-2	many	TGTGCCAGCAGCCGTGACAGGTTGAGGGACACCGGGGAGCTGTTTTTT	CASSRDRLRDTGELFF
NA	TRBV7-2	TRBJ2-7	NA	TGTGCCAGCAAAGCGGGCAGCGACGAGCAGTACTTC	CASKAGSDEQYF
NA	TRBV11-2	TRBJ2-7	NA	TGTGCCACCCGCGGCTTGGGGTCCTACGAGCAGTACTTC	CATRGLGSYEQYF
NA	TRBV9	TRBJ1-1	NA	TGTGCCAGCAGCAATCTTCCTACTAACACTGAAGCTTTCTTT	CASSNLPTNTEAFF
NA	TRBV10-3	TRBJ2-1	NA	TGTGCCATCACCGACCCCTGGGTCCATGAGCAGTTCTTC	CAITDPWVHEQFF
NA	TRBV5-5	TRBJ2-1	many	TGTGCCAGCAGCTTTGACCACCTCCGGCAGTTCTTC	CASSFDHLRQFF
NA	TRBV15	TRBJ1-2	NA	TGTGCCACCAGCAGAGACCGGGGGCTTTATGGCTACACCTTC	CATSRDRGLYGYTF
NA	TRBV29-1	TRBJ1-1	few	TGCAGCGTTGATCCCAGGGTGAACACTGAAGCTTTCTTT	CSVDPRVNTEAFF
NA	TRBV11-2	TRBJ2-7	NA	TGTGCCAGCAGCTTAAGTGACAGCAACTACGAGCAGTACTTC	CASSLSDSNYEQYF
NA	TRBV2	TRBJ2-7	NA	TGTGCCACCAATGGGTCCCCAAGTGAGCAGTACTTC	CATNGSPSEQYF
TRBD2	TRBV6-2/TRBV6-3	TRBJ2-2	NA	TGTGCCAGCAGTCGCGCCGCGGGGGCCGGGGAGCTGTTTTTT	CASSRAAGAGELFF
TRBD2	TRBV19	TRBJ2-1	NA	TGTGCCAGTAGTATAGATGGCCAGGGGTTGTATAGCGGGATACCCAATGAGCAGTTCTTC	CASSIDGQGLYSGIPNEQFF
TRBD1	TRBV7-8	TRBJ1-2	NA	TGTGCCAGCAGCGCGGGACAGGGATATGGCTACACCTTC	CASSAGQGYGYTF
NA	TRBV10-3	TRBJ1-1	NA	TGTGCCATCAGTGATGGCGGCAGGGCAGGGAACACTGAAGCTTTCTTT	CAISDGGRAGNTEAFF
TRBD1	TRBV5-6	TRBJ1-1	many	TGTGCCAGCAGCTTTACAGGGGTGGACACTGAAGCTTTCTTT	CASSFTGVDTEAFF
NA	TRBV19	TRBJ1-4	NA	TGTGCCAGTAGTGGCGACTTTGGGAGAAAACTGTTTTTT	CASSGDFGRKLFF
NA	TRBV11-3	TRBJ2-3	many	TGTGCCAGCAGCTCCGGCCACGGCACAGATACGCAGTATTTT	CASSSGHGTDTQYF
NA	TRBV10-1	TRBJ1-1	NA	TGCGCCAGCAGTGTGGGCCCAGGGATAGGCACTGAAGCTTTCTTT	CASSVGPGIGTEAFF
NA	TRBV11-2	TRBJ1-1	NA	TGTGCCAGCAGCTTGGATGGGACGAACACTGAAGCTTTCTTT	CASSLDGTNTEAFF
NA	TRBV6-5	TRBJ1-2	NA	TGTGCCAGCAGTTACATCGCAGGGCAGGGCTACACCTTC	CASSYIAGQGYTF